The clone carrying this TCR beta chain was observed a few times. Its antigen is not identified. The source of the sample is a study of blood T cells in healthy people across ages. Study outcomes and limitations: Roughly linear age-related decline in beta diversity appeared, significant by age roughly 40.

It was 8 to 10 milliliters of peripheral blood that were drawn from each donor. Primers used in a second PCR of roughly 6 to 12 cycles were a sample-barcoded 5' primer and a J-beta primer mix. CDR3-containing paired-end reads numbering at least 2.5 million came from each sample. TCRdb re-called the 5' RACE reads with MiXCR, one entry per CDR3 protein. The sample records around 1,000,000 distinct CDR3 sequences, about 23% being singletons. A further study also used this sample, focusing on T cells of mothers and their children.

The material sequenced was blood. This sequence originates from a girl aged 2 to 9 in good health.

CDR3 loop: CASSPDRGVNNEQFF. The CDR3 DNA follows: TGTGCCAGCAGCCCCGATCGGGGGGTTAACAATGAGCAGTTCTTC. The chain couples TRBV3-1 to TRBJ2-5; 7 positions match TRBD2. The end of the DNA aligns better with TRBJ2-1, so the J call may be wrong. The CDR3 spans 15 residues. CDR1 is LGHDT, CDR2 YNNKEL, per germline (reference sequence).